This T cell receptor (beta chain) is drawn from a study of blood T cell repertoires in COVID-19 (dated by TCRdb to the early 2020s). A note on the overall study: Samples from collaborators originated in the United States, Italy and Spain and spanned both the acute and convalescent phases of COVID-19. The repertoires were released in a freely available public database meant as a resource for research on the immune response to SARS-CoV-2. The samples were drawn from the first 160 participants of the ongoing ImmuneRACE study and from more than 1,000 subjects provided by 6 global collaborators. Where HLA class I and class II types were available, the types were taken from metadata supplied by the sample provider, not from assay-based typing. The prospective study material was composed of cDNA or gDNA derived from T cells, B-cell-depleted T cells, or PBMCs. Subjects who had been exposed to COVID-19, were actively infected with it, or had recovered from it provided the deeply sampled blood TCRbeta repertoires that made up the dataset. The sample metadata nearly always contained a de-identified subject ID, COVID-19 status, age in years and sex. Study-wide findings and limitations: How much clinical and demographic metadata was included differed by source and by participant, and the metadata was provided uncurated.

The immunoSEQ Assay, a bias-controlled multiplex PCR, was used to amplify TCRbeta CDR3 regions from genomic DNA. Regarding the original processing steps: Nucleated cell counts per sample were estimated from amplification of reference gene primers within the assay. To quantify the absolute abundance of each unique TCRbeta CDR3 rearrangement, sequence reads were collapsed and filtered. Productive Simpson clonality was computed per sample as the square root of Simpson's diversity index over productive rearrangements. The clones in this table, taken by TCRdb from immuneACCESS, are in-frame only. Not every clone is retained; where verified, under half of the shortfall comes from an unresolved V gene, and the cause of the rest is unknown. That table is the source of V, J and clone size, and D and trimming were worked out from the DNA. Present in this sample are about 210,000 clones, roughly 85% of which were seen just once. The ten largest clones capture about 2.4% of the sample.

In Seattle, one collaborating source enrolled patients while the infection was active and tracked those patients longitudinally over the course of disease. Each collaborating institution followed its own protocols to collect whole blood in K2EDTA tubes. For TCRbeta analysis, collaborators shipped samples as frozen whole blood, isolated PBMCs, or DNA extracted from either of those sample types. The germline V gene specifies SGHTS as CDR1 and YDEGEE as CDR2. From cysteine to phenylalanine, the CDR3 is 14 amino acids long. Just the 42-base CDR3 DNA is kept, in frame starting at base 1. V lost 3 bases and J lost 7 bases, and the count of bases not matched to a germline gene is 5. Notes on this clone: Its antigen remains unidentified. Per-nucleotide qualities are absent, and no much larger clonotype sits a single base away.

The sequence was obtained from a woman aged 70 to 79 with COVID-19, enrolled during active disease. This chain is built from TRBV5-8 and TRBJ2-1; the central 9 bases match TRBD1. The sample taken for sequencing was peripheral blood. The DNA sequence follows: TGTGCCAGCAGCTCGGGACAGGGAGATAATGAGCAGTTCTTC. This gives the protein CASSSGQGDNEQFF.